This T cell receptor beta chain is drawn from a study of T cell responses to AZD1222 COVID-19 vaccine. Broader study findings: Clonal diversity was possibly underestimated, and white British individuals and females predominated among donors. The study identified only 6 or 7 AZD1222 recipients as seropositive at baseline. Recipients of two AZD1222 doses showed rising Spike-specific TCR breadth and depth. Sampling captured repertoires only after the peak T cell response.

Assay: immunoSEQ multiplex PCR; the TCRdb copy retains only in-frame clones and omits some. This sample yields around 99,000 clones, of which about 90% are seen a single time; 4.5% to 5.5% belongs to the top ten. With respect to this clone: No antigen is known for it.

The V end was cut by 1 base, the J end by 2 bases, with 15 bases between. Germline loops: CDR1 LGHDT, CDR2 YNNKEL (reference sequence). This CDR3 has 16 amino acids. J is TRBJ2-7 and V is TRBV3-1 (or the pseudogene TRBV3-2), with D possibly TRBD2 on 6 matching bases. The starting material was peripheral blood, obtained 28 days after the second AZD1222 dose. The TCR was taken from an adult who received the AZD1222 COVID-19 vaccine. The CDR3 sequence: CASSQGPGVYPYEQYF. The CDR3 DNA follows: TGTGCCAGCAGCCAAGGGCCGGGAGTTTACCCCTACGAGCAGTACTTC.